Presented here are 31 T cell receptor beta chains from one specimen sequenced in a study of Ad26.COV2.S vaccination and SARS-CoV-2 variants (dated by TCRdb to the early 2020s). Sample treatment or condition, as interpreted from the label and publication: roughly 20 received Ad26.COV2.S at low or high dose, single or two shots; about 5 received placebo; per-sample allocation not given. Repertoires of vaccine and placebo recipients were sequenced from samples collected on day 63 after the first injection. The library was obtained by the immunoSEQ multiplex PCR assay. TCRdb obtained this table from immuneACCESS and retained in-frame rearrangements with V and J assigned. These tables miss some clones; where compared with another copy, unresolved V genes account for less than half of the shortfall, and the remainder is unexplained. Here the sample has about 680,000 clones; around 90% occur a single time. The top ten clonotypes cover approximately 1.5% of the sample.

The specimen was peripheral blood, collected in a trial of Ad26.COV2.S vaccine versus placebo. The source is a person aged 18-65 years who received the Ad26.COV2.S COVID-19 vaccine or a placebo.

The chain couples TRBV10-3 to TRBJ2-3; 9 bases align to TRBD1. V shed 10 bases, J shed 3 bases, and the junction held 5 bases outside the gene matches. This CDR3 contains 13 residues. Germline V CDR1 and CDR2: ENHRY, SYGVKD. The CDR3 reads CATAGTGTDTQYF. The CDR3 bases are TGTGCCACCGCCGGGACAGGGACAGATACGCAGTATTTT.

The rearrangement joins TRBV3-1 (or the pseudogene TRBV3-2) to TRBJ2-2; perhaps TRBD2 as D (7 bases). Germline CDR1 and CDR2: LGHDT and YNNKEL (reference sequence). There are 16 residues in the CDR3. Between the trimmed V and J ends, which lost 4 bases and 7 bases, there was a span of 19 bases. CDR3 sequence: CASSPHGGGAGGELFF. The CDR3 bases are TGTGCCAGCAGCCCCCACGGTGGGGGGGCCGGCGGGGAGCTGTTTTTT.

The gene calls are TRBV7-2 and TRBJ2-2; no firm D call. This CDR3 is built from 14 residues. The V gene's germline CDR1 is SGHTA and CDR2 FQGNSA. V lost 1 base to trimming and J lost 6 bases, with 9 bases between them. CDR3 amino acids: CASSLVTVAGELFF. The CDR3 DNA reads as TGTGCCAGCAGCTTAGTAACGGTCGCCGGGGAGCTGTTTTTT.

This clone was picked up one time. CDR3 in DNA: TGCGCCAGCAGGCATTCGGGACGTCCAAAGGTCCTCCAAGAGACCCAGTACTTC. Protein: CASRHSGRPKVLQETQYF. V gene TRBV4-3 combines with J gene TRBJ2-5; TRBD1 or TRBD2 may be the D gene (5 bases each). With 6 bases removed from V and 1 base from J, the gap between germline ends came to 24 bases. The CDR3 consists of 18 residues. Germline V CDR1 and CDR2: LGHNA, YSLEER.

The gene calls are TRBV10-2 and TRBJ2-2, with D possibly TRBD2 on 5 matching bases. V was shortened by 6 bases and J by 0 bases, with 11 bases between the two germline ends. Germline V gene data show CDR1 as WSHSY and CDR2 as SAAADI. This CDR3 has 15 amino acids. CDR3 protein: CASRTRGTNTGELFF. The CDR3 DNA sequence: TGCGCCAGCAGGACGAGAGGGACGAACACCGGGGAGCTGTTTTTT.

The chain links TRBV7-9 to TRBJ1-6; D uncertain. Germline CDR1 and CDR2: SEHNR and FQNEAQ (reference sequence). CDR3 length: 17 amino acids. Trimming took off 2 bases at V and 0 bases at J, with 11 bases between the two ends. Here the CDR3 DNA reads TGTGCCAGCAGCTTAAACGGCCAGAGCTCCTATAATTCACCCCTCCACTTT. This encodes CASSLNGQSSYNSPLHF.

The rearrangement uses TRBV14 and TRBJ2-5, with D hard to call. Germline loops: CDR1 SGHDN, CDR2 FVKESK. The V end lost 0 bases, the J end lost 2 bases, and 10 bases lay between the germline ends. The CDR3 is made up of 15 amino acids. CDR3 region: CASSQDARDQETQYF. For the CDR3, the DNA is TGTGCCAGCAGCCAAGATGCCAGAGATCAAGAGACCCAGTACTTC.

This chain joins TRBV30 and TRBJ2-7; 7 bases match TRBD2. Germline V gives CDR1 GTSNPN, CDR2 SVGIG (reference sequence). Trimming took 3 bases from V and 1 from J; bases not matched to a gene: 3. The CDR3 extends over 13 amino acids. In DNA form, the CDR3 reads TGTGCCTGGAGGACGGGGGGTTCCTACGAGCAGTACTTC. Its translation: CAWRTGGSYEQYF.

The V gene is TRBV30, the J gene TRBJ2-1; 15 nucleotides line up with TRBD2. V shed 0 bases and J 0 bases; nucleotides not matched to a gene: 12. Germline CDR1 GTSNPN, CDR2 SVGIG (reference sequence). CDR3 size: 21 residues. CDR3 region: CAWSVLGGTSGRKASYNEQFF. CDR3 in DNA: TGTGCCTGGAGTGTATTGGGAGGGACTAGCGGGAGGAAAGCCTCCTACAATGAGCAGTTCTTC.

CDR3 nucleotide sequence: TGTGCCAGCAGCGAGGCGGCCCGAAGTTACGAGCAGTACTTC. This codes for CASSEAARSYEQYF. The chain joins TRBV9 to TRBJ2-7; D is unclear. The CDR3 runs 14 residues. Per germline, CDR1 SGDLS and CDR2 YYNGEE. The V gene lost 3 bases and the J gene lost 4 bases, with 14 bases spanning the gap.

The rearrangement links TRBV5-4 to TRBJ2-2; TRBD1 matches 12 bases. CDR1 and CDR2 (germline): SGHNT, YYREEE (reference sequence). V dropped 4 bases and J dropped 4; count of bases not matched to a gene: 11. This CDR3 is 18 amino acids long. DNA for the CDR3: TGTGCCAGCAGCGGGCCCGGGACAGGGGGCGCGGCCACCGGGGAGCTGTTTTTT. It codes for CASSGPGTGGAATGELFF.

The CDR3 DNA reads as TGTGCCAGCAGCTTAGAACAAACCAACATCCCCGGGGAGCTGTTTTTT. Translation: CASSLEQTNIPGELFF. The rearrangement uses TRBV7-8 and TRBJ2-2; D unresolved. This CDR3 has 16 amino acids. Germline values: CDR1 SGHVS, CDR2 FQNEAQ. V lost 1 base to trimming and J lost 6 bases, with 15 bases between them.

The CDR3 nucleotides read TGTGCCAGTAGCCGGAGACAGATCAATCAGCCCCAGCATTTT. It codes for CASSRRQINQPQHF. The chain combines TRBV19 with TRBJ1-5, with a weak D call TRBD1 (5 bases). V dropped 6 bases and J dropped 3 bases, with 12 bases sitting between them. The CDR3 is 14 amino acids. Germline CDR1 LNHDA, CDR2 SQIVND (reference sequence). Looking up the rest from reference TRBV19 and TRBJ1-5 gives the full variable domain: DGGITQSPKYLFRKEGQNVTLSCEQNLNHDAMYWYRQDPGQGLRLIYYSQIVNDFQKGDIAEGYSVSREKKESFPLTVTSAQKNPTAFYLCASSRRQINQPQHFGDGTRLSIL.

This clone was seen a single time. The chain recombines TRBV15 with TRBJ2-1, with TRBD2 identical over 12 bases. CDR1 is LNHNV, CDR2 YYDKDF, per germline (reference sequence). The CDR3 spans 17 residues. V was pared by 0 bases and J by 8 bases, with 8 bases of the junction left unmatched. CDR3 sequence (DNA): TGTGCCACCAGCAGAGATGCAACGGGACTAGCGGGCTATGAGCAGTTCTTC. Translated: CATSRDATGLAGYEQFF.

The chain uses TRBV2 and TRBJ1-2; no definite D call. The CDR3 is 15 residues long. Germline V gives CDR1 SNHLY, CDR2 FYNNEI. Trimming took off 2 bases at V and 7 bases at J, with 17 bases between the two ends. The CDR3 protein is CASSEHGQLLIGYTF. CDR3 coding DNA: TGTGCCAGCAGTGAACACGGTCAGTTACTCATTGGCTACACCTTC.

This clone was seen more than once but under ten times. The chain recombines TRBV4-1 with TRBJ1-2, with D possibly being TRBD1 (6 bases). The germline V gene has CDR1 MGHRA and CDR2 YSYEKL. This CDR3 has 14 residues. The V gene lost 0 bases and the J gene lost 8 bases, with 13 bases spanning the gap. As DNA, the CDR3 is TGCGCCAGCAGCCAAGATCGGGGGGCGAAGGGCTACACCTTC. Translated, it gives CASSQDRGAKGYTF.

This rearrangement joins TRBV27 to TRBJ1-4; D call uncertain. CDR3 size: 14 residues. Germline V CDR1 and CDR2: MNHEY, SMNVEV (reference sequence). The V and J ends lost 7 bases and 0 bases respectively, with 9 bases between them. CDR3 loop: CASMGLATNEKLFF. CDR3 nucleotide sequence: TGTGCCAGCATGGGCCTTGCAACTAATGAAAAACTGTTTTTT.

This clone was counted a single time. V is TRBV30 and J is TRBJ2-2, with a possible D match to TRBD2 (6 bases). CDR1 and CDR2 from the germline V gene are GTSNPN and SVGIG (reference sequence). V lost 0 bases and J 5 bases, leaving 16 bases between the germline ends. The CDR3 totals 16 residues. The DNA for the CDR3 is TGTGCCTGGAGTGTACTCCTCCCCCGGGAGACCGGGGAGCTGTTTTTT. Its translation: CAWSVLLPRETGELFF.

The chain joins TRBV4-1 to TRBJ2-7, with D tentatively TRBD1 or TRBD2 (6 bases each). With 2 bases removed from V and 6 bases from J, the gap between germline ends came to 17 bases. The CDR3 is 15 amino acids. The germline CDR1 and CDR2 sequences are MGHRA and YSYEKL. This CDR3 reads CASSQLEGGSVEQYF. CDR3 nucleotides: TGCGCCAGCAGCCAATTAGAGGGGGGCTCGGTCGAGCAGTACTTC.

V gene TRBV5-1 combines with J gene TRBJ1-2; the D gene is possibly TRBD1 (5 bases). Trimming took off 4 bases at V and 8 bases at J, with 12 bases between the two ends. The CDR3 runs 12 residues. Per germline, CDR1 SGHRS and CDR2 YFSETQ. This CDR3 is CASSPGLWGYTF. DNA for the CDR3: TGCGCCAGCAGCCCGGGACTGTGGGGCTACACCTTC.

This chain's CDR3 is CASSSGQGAFGYTF. The CDR3 nucleotides read TGCGCCAGCAGCTCGGGACAGGGGGCTTTTGGCTACACCTTC. The chain links TRBV10-1 to TRBJ1-2, with 12 nucleotides matching TRBD1. V trimming: 6 bases; J trimming: 7 bases; junction bases outside the gene matches: 6. The germline gives CDR1 WNHNN, CDR2 SYGVQD (reference sequence). The CDR3 runs 14 residues.

V usage is TRBV29-1 and J usage is TRBJ2-1; 10 positions agree with TRBD2. The trim removed 5 bases at V and 15 bases at J, leaving 10 bases unmatched. This CDR3 comprises 12 residues. Germline CDR1 reads SQVTM; CDR2 reads ANQGSEA. This CDR3 is CSVLSGLASTFF. The CDR3 DNA follows: TGCAGCGTTCTATCGGGACTAGCGTCTACGTTCTTC.

The V gene is TRBV30, the J gene TRBJ2-5; the match to TRBD2 covers 11 bases. The CDR3 runs to 14 residues. From germline, CDR1 is GTSNPN and CDR2 SVGIG (reference sequence). V shed 3 bases and J 2 bases; nucleotides not matched to a gene: 2. DNA of the CDR3: TGTGCCTGGAGACTAGCGGGGGTTCAAGAGACCCAGTACTTC. This gives the protein CAWRLAGVQETQYF. The full variable domain, rest sourced from reference TRBV30 and TRBJ2-5, is SQTIHQWPATLVQPVGSPLSLECTVEGTSNPNLYWYRQAAGRGLQLLFYSVGIGQISSEVPQNLSASRPQDRQFILSSKKLLLSDSGFYLCAWRLAGVQETQYFGPGTRLLVL.

The chain joins TRBV12-3 or TRBV12-4 to TRBJ1-2; TRBD1 agrees at 7 bases. With 6 bases clipped from V and 8 bases from J, the junction kept 6 bases outside the gene matches. The length of the CDR3 is 12 residues. The CDR3 spells CASSPTGRGYTF. DNA for the CDR3: TGTGCCAGCAGCCCGACAGGGCGCGGCTACACCTTC.

This sequence joins TRBV19 and TRBJ2-7; TRBD2 might be the D (6 bases). V was pared by 2 bases and J by 3 bases, with 8 bases between. CDR1 and CDR2 from the germline V gene are LNHDA and SQIVND (reference sequence). CDR3 length equals 13 residues. CDR3 residues: CASSIRDFYEQYF. Here the CDR3 DNA reads TGTGCCAGTAGTATACGGGACTTCTACGAGCAGTACTTC.

The J gene is TRBJ2-5, the V gene TRBV11-1; weak D call: TRBD2 (7 bases). Trimming removed 5 bases at V and 5 bases at J, with 12 bases between. This CDR3 spans 13 amino acids. Germline CDR1 is SGHAT and CDR2 is FQDESV (reference sequence). CDR3 sequence: CASSGGAWETQYF. CDR3 nucleotides: TGTGCCAGCAGCGGGGGGGCCTGGGAGACCCAGTACTTC.

This clone occurred a few times. The chain carries TRBV10-3 and TRBJ1-5; a possible D gene is TRBD1 (5 bases). In germline, CDR1 is ENHRY, CDR2 SYGVKD. The CDR3 totals 16 residues. V dropped 1 base and J dropped 3 bases, with 13 bases sitting between them. The CDR3 DNA reads TGTGCCATCAGTGAGTGGGACCTCGTTTCCAATCAGCCCCAGCATTTT. This codes for CAISEWDLVSNQPQHF.

The chain recombines TRBV4-2 with TRBJ2-3, with a possible D match to TRBD1 (6 bases). V was cut by 0 bases and J by 2 bases, with 12 bases left in between. CDR3 size: 16 residues. In germline, CDR1 is LGHNA, CDR2 YNFKEQ. CDR3 loop: CASSQDRQGITDTQYF. The CDR3 DNA follows: TGTGCCAGCAGCCAAGACAGGCAGGGGATCACAGATACGCAGTATTTT.

This clone was seen just once. The chain joins TRBV7-2 to TRBJ2-7, with D possibly TRBD2 on 6 matching bases. V lost 1 base to trimming and J lost 0 bases, with 13 bases between them. Germline V gives CDR1 SGHTA, CDR2 FQGNSA. The CDR3 has 16 residues. The CDR3 region is CASSLGDAGSSYEQYF. CDR3 nucleotides: TGTGCCAGCAGCTTAGGTGACGCGGGGAGCTCCTACGAGCAGTACTTC.

The rearrangement joins TRBV5-1 to TRBJ2-7, with TRBD2 matching over 7 bases. The CDR3 spans 15 residues. The junction had 11 bases not matched to a gene; V was cut back by 3 bases and J by 5 bases. Germline CDR1 is SGHRS and CDR2 is YFSETQ. Here the CDR3 DNA reads TGCGCCAGCAGCTGGACCTGGACTAGTAAGGACGAGCAGTACTTC. This encodes CASSWTWTSKDEQYF.

This clone came up once. The chain couples TRBV7-9 to TRBJ1-1; a possible D gene is TRBD1 (5 bases). Per the germline V gene, CDR1 is SEHNR and CDR2 is FQNEAQ (reference sequence). The CDR3 extends over 17 amino acids. The V gene lost 5 bases and the J gene lost 2 bases, with 21 bases spanning the gap. CDR3 sequence reads: CASSPSGARDFNTEAFF. In DNA, the CDR3 is TGTGCCAGCAGCCCCTCTGGGGCACGAGATTTCAACACTGAAGCTTTCTTT.